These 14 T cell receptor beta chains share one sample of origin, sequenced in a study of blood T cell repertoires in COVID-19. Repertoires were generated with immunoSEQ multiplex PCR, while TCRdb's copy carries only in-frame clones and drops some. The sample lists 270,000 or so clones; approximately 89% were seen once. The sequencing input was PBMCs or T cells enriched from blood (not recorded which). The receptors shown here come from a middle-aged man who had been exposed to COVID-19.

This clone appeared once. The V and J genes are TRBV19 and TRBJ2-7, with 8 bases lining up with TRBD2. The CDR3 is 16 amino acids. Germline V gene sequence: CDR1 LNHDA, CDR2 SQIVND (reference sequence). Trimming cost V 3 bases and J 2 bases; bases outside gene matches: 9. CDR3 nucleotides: TGTGCCAGTAGTATTAGTTCGGCGGGAGGCCCCTACGAGCAGTACTTC. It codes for CASSISSAGGPYEQYF.

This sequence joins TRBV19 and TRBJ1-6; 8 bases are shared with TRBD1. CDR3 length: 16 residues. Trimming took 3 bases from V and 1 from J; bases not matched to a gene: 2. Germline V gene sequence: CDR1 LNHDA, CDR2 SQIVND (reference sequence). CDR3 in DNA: TGTGCCAGTAGTATTGGGACAGGATCCTATAATTCACCCCTCCACTTT. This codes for CASSIGTGSYNSPLHF.

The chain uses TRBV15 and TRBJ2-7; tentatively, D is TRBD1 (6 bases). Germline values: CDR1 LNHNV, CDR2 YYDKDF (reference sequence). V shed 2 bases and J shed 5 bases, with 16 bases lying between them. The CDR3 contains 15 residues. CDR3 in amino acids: CATSRRGDTRNEQYF. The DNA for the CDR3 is TGTGCCACCAGCAGACGTGGGGACACTCGCAACGAGCAGTACTTC.

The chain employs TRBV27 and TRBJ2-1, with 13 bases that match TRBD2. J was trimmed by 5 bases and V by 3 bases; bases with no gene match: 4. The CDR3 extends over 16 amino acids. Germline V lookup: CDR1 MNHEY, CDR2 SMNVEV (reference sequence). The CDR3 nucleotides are TGTGCCAGCAGTTTCCTCGGGACTAGCGGGAACAATGAGCAGTTCTTC. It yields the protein CASSFLGTSGNNEQFF.

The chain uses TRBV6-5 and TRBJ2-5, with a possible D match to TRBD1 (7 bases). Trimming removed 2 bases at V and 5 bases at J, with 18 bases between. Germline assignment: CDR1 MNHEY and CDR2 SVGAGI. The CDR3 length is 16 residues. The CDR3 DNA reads TGTGCCAGCAGTTACGGGTCAGGGGGGTTCATGGAGACCCAGTACTTC. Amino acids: CASSYGSGGFMETQYF.

DNA of the CDR3: TGTGCCAGCAGCGTAGTGGTGGGACAGGGCTTCGGAAACACCATATATTTT. It is translated as CASSVVVGQGFGNTIYF. The chain links TRBV9 to TRBJ1-3, with TRBD1 identical over 9 bases. Germline V lookup: CDR1 SGDLS, CDR2 YYNGEE. CDR3 length equals 17 residues. The ends lost 0 bases at V and 4 bases at J; junction bases unmatched: 8. Supplemented by reference TRBV9 and TRBJ1-3, the full variable domain reads DSGVTQTPKHLITATGQRVTLRCSPRSGDLSVYWYQQSLDQGLQFLIQYYNGEERAKGNILERFSAQQFPDLHSELNLSSLELGDSALYFCASSVVVGQGFGNTIYFGEGSWLTVV.

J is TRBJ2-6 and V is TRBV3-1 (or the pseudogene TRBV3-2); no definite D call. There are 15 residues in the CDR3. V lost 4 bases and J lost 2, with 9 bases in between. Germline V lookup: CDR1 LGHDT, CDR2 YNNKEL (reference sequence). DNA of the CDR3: TGTGCCAGCAGCCCTAGAGGAGCTGGGGCCAACGTCCTGACTTTC. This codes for CASSPRGAGANVLTF.

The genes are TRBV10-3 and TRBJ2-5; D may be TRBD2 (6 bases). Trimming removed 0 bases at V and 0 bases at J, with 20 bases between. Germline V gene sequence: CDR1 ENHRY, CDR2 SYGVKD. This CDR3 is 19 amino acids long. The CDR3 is CAISESDGYEGGNQETQYF. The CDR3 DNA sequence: TGTGCCATCAGTGAGTCGGATGGTTATGAAGGCGGGAACCAAGAGACCCAGTACTTC.

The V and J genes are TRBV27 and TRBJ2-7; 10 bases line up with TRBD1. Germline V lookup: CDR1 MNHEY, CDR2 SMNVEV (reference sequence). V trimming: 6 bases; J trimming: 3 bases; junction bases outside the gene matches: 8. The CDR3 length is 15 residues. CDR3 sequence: CASSPTGTGVYEQYF. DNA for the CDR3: TGTGCCAGCAGCCCCACCGGGACAGGGGTCTACGAGCAGTACTTC.

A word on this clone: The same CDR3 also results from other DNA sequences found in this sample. The CDR3 region is CASSSDTEAFF. The CDR3 DNA reads TGCGCCAGCAGCTCGGACACTGAAGCTTTCTTT. This chain joins TRBV5-1 and TRBJ1-1; D remains unclear. The CDR3 is 11 residues long. Germline V gene lookup returns CDR1 SGHRS and CDR2 YFSETQ. V lost 3 bases, J lost 3 bases, and 3 bases lay in between.

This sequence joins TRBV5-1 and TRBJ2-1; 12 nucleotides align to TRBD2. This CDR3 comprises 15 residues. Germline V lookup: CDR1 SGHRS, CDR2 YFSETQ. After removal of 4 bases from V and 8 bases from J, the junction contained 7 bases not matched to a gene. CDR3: CASSPLAGGPDEQFF. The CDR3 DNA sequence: TGCGCCAGCAGCCCTCTAGCGGGAGGGCCGGATGAGCAGTTCTTC.

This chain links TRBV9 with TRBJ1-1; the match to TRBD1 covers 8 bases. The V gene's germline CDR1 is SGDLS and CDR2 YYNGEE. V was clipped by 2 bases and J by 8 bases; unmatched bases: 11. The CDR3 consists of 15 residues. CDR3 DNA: TGTGCCAGCAGCGTTTCCGGGACAGGAGAGATCGAAGCTTTCTTT. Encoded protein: CASSVSGTGEIEAFF.

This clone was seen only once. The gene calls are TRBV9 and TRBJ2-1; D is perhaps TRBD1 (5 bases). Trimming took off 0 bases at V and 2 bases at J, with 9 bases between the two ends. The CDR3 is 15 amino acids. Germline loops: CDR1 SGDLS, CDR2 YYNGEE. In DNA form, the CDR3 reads TGTGCCAGCAGCGTAGAGGGGATGACCTACAATGAGCAGTTCTTC. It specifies CASSVEGMTYNEQFF.

The CDR3 region is CASSGGLNYGYTF. The CDR3 DNA follows: TGTGCCAGCAGTGGAGGACTTAACTATGGCTACACCTTC. V is TRBV2 and J is TRBJ1-2, with unresolved D. V was pared by 4 bases and J by 1 base, with 7 bases between. Germline CDR1 is SNHLY and CDR2 is FYNNEI. CDR3 length equals 13 residues.